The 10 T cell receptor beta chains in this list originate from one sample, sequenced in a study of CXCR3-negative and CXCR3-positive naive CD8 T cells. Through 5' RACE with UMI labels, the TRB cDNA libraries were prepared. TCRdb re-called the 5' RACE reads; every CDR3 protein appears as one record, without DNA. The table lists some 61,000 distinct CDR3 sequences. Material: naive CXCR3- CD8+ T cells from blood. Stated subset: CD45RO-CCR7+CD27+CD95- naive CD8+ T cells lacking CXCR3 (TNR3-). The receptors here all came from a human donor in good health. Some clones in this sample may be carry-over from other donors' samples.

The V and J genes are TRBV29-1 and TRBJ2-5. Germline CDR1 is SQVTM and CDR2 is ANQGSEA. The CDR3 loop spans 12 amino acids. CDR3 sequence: CSVEGLGETQYF.

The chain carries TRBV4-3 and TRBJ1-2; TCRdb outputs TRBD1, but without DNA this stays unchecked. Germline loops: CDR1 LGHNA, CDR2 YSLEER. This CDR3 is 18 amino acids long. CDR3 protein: CASSQDHFPETGTYGYTF.

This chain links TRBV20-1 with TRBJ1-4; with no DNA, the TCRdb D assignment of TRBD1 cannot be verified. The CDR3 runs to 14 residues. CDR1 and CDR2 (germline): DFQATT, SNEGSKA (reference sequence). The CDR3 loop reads CSARALGTGAELFF.

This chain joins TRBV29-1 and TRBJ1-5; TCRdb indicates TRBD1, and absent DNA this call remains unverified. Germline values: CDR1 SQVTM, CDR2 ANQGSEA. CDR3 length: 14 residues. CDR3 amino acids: CSVITGYGNQPQHF.

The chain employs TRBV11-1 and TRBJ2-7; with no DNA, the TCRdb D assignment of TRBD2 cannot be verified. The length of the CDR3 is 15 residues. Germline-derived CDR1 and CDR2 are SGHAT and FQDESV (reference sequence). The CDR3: CASSQTSGSTYEQYF.

The CDR3 sequence is CASSDHGGQDTQYF. The chain links TRBV9 to TRBJ2-3; TCRdb selects TRBD1, and the lack of DNA leaves this call unchecked. Germline CDR1 is SGDLS and CDR2 is YYNGEE. The CDR3 is 14 amino acids.

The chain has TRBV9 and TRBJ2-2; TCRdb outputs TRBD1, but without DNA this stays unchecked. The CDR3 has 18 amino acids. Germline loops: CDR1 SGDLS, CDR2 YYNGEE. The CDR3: CASSVNPSRQGAIGELFF. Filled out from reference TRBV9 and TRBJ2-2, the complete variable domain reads DSGVTQTPKHLITATGQRVTLRCSPRSGDLSVYWYQQSLDQGLQFLIQYYNGEERAKGNILERFSAQQFPDLHSELNLSSLELGDSALYFCASSVNPSRQGAIGELFFGEGSRLTVL.

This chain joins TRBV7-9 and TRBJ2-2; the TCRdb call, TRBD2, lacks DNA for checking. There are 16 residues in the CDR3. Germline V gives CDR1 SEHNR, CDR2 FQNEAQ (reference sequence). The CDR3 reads CASSFRGLDNTGELFF.

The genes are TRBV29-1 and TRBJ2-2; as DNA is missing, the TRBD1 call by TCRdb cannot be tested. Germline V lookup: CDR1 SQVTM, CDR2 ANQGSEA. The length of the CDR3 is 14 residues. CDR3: CSVEVDSNTGELFF.

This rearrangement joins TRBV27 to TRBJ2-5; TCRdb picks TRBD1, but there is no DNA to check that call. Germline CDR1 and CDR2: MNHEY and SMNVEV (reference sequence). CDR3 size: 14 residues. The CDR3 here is CAGSAQGWVETQYF.